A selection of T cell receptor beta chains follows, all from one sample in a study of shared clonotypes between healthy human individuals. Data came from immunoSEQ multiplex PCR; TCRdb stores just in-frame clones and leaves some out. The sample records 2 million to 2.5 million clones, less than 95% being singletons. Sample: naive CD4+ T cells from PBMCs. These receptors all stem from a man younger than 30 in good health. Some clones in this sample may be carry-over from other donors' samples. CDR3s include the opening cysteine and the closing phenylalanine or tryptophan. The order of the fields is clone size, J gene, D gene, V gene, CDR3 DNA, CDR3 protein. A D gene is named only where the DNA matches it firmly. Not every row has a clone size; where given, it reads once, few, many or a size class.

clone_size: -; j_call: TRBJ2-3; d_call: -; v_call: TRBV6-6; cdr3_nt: TGTGCCGCAATAGCCCGGGGCTGGAGCACAGATACGCAGTATTTT; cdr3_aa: CAAIARGWSTDTQYF
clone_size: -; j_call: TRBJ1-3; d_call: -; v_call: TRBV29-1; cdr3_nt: TGCAGCGTCGTGGGCGGCCTCTCTGGAAACACCATATATTTT; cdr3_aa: CSVVGGLSGNTIYF
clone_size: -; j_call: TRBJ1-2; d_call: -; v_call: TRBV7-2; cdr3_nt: TGTGCCAGCAGCTCCGACAGGCTTTATGGCTACACCTTC; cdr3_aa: CASSSDRLYGYTF
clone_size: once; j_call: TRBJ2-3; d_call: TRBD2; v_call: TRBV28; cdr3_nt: TGTGCCAGCACTAAACCCGGGCTAGCGGGAGATGGGGGCACAGATACGCAGTATTTT; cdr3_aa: CASTKPGLAGDGGTDTQYF
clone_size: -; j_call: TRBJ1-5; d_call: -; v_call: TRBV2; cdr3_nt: TGTGCCAGCACCCCCGTCGGGACGGGGGTCAATCAGCCCCAGCATTTT; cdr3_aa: CASTPVGTGVNQPQHF
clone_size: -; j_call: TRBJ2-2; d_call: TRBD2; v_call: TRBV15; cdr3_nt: TGTGACCCTCTAGCGGGGCCAACGAACACCGGGGAGCTGTTTTTT; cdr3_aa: CDPLAGPTNTGELFF
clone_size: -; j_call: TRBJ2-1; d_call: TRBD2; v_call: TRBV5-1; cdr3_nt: TGCGCCAGCAGTGACGGACTAGCGGGAGGGAGTGAGCAGTTCTTC; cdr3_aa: CASSDGLAGGSEQFF
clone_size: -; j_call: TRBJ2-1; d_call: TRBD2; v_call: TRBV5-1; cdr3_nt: TGCGCCAGCAGCTTGCTTGCGGGAGCTGAGTACAATGAGCAGTTCTTC; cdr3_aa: CASSLLAGAEYNEQFF
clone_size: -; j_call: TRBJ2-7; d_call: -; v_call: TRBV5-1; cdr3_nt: TGCGCCAGCAGCTTGATTGGAGGGTACGAGCAGTACTTC; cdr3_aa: CASSLIGGYEQYF
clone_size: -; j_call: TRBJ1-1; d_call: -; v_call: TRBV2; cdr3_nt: TGTGCCAGCAGCGGACGGATGAACACTGAAGCTTTCTTT; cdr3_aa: CASSGRMNTEAFF
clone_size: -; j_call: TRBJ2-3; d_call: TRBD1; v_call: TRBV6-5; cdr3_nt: TGTGCCAGCAGTTCCCGGACAGGGGCACCCACAGATACGCAGTATTTT; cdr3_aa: CASSSRTGAPTDTQYF
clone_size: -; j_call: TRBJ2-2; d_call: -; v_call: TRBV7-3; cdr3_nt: TGTGCCAGCAGCTTATTAGTAGAGACCGGGGAGCTGTTTTTT; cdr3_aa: CASSLLVETGELFF
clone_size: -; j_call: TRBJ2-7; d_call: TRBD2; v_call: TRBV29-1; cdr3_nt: TGCAGCGCCGCCGGACTAGCGGGAGCGCCCCTATCCTACGAGCAGTACTTC; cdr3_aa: CSAAGLAGAPLSYEQYF
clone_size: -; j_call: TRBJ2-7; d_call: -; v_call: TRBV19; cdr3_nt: TGTGCCAGTAGCCCCCTGGGAGGAGGGCAACCTACCTACGAGCAGTACTTC; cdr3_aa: CASSPLGGGQPTYEQYF
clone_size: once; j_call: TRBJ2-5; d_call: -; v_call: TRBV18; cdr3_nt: TGTGCCAGCTCACCTGTCCCACGGGAGACCCAGTACTTC; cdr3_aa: CASSPVPRETQYF
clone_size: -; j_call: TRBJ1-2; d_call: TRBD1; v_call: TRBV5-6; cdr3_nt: TGTGCCAGCAGCCCCAATCCGGGACAGGGGGCGATAGCGCTTACTGGCTACACCTTC; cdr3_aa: CASSPNPGQGAIALTGYTF
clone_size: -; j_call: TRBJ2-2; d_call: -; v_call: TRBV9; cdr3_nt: TGTGCCAGCAGCGTCGCCTCTAGCCGCCTAACCGGGGAGCTGTTTTTT; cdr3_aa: CASSVASSRLTGELFF
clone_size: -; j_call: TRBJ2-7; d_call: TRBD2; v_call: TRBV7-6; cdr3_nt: TGTGCCAGCAGCTTAGGAGGCCTAGCGGGAGTCGTCGAGCAGTACTTC; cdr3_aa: CASSLGGLAGVVEQYF
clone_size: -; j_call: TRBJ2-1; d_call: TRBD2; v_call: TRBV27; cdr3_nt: TGTGCCAGCAGTTCGCGGGAGGCCCCGTCCTACAATGAGCAGTTCTTC; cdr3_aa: CASSSREAPSYNEQFF
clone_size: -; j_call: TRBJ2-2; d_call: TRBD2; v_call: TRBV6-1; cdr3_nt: TGTGCCAGCATCCTCACGATAGCGGGAGCCGGGGAGCTGTTTTTT; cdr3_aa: CASILTIAGAGELFF
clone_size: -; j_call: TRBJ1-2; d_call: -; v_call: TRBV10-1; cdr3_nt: TGCGCCCGCCGGACAGCTGACGGCTACACCTTC; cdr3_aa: CARRTADGYTF
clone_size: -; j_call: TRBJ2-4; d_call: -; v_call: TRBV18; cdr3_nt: TGTGCCAGCTCACCAGTGGCGGGAACAGCCAAAAACATTCAGTACTTC; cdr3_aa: CASSPVAGTAKNIQYF
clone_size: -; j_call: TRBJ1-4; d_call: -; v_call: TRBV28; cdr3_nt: TGTGCCAGCAGAAGGACAGTCACTAATGAAAAACTGTTTTTT; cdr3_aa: CASRRTVTNEKLFF
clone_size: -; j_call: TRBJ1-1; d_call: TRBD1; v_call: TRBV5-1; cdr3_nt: TGCGCCAGCAGCTTGGCCGGGACAGGGGGCAACACTGAAGCTTTCTTT; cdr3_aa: CASSLAGTGGNTEAFF
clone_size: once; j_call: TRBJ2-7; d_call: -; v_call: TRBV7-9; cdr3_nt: TGTGCCAGCAGCTTACTTGTCGAACCCTACGAGCAGTACTTC; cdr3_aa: CASSLLVEPYEQYF
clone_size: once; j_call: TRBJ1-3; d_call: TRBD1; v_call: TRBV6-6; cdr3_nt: TGTGCCACCTCTGGGACAGCTGGAAACACCATATATTTT; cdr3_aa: CATSGTAGNTIYF
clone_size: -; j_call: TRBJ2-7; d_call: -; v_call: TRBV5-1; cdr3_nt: TGCGCCAGCAGCCCTACAGGTGGGGTCTCCGCCTACGAGCAGTACTTC; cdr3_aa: CASSPTGGVSAYEQYF
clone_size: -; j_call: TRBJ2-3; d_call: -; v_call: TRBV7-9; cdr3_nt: TGTGCCAGCAGCTTGGGGGTCGGGGCTAACACAGATACGCAGTATTTT; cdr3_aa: CASSLGVGANTDTQYF